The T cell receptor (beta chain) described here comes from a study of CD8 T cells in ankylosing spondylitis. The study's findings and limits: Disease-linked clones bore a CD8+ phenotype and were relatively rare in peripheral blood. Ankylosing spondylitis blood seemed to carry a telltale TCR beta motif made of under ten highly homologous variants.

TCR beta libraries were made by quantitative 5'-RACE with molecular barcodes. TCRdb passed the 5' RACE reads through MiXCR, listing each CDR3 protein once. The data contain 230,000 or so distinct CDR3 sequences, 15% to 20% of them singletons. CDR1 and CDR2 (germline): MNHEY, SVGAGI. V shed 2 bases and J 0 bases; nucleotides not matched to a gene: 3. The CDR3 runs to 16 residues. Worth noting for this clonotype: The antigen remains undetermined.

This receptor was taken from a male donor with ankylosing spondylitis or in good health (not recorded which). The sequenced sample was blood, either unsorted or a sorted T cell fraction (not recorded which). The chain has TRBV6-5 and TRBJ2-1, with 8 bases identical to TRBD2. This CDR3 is CASSYGSGVSYNEQFF. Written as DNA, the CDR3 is TGTGCCAGCAGTTACGGTAGCGGGGTCTCCTACAATGAGCAGTTCTTC.